This entry concerns a single T cell receptor (beta chain). TCRdb's copy holds only in-frame clones and misses some; the assay was immunoSEQ multiplex PCR. The sample holds some 150,000 clones; 65% to 85% are singletons and the top ten take 3.6%. Study members were between about 18 and 89 years old and lived in roughly 24 US regions. Participants' own reports of clinical history determined their cohort assignment. This CDR3 region has 17 residues. Germline V gives CDR1 SQVTM, CDR2 ANQGSEA. Trimming stripped 0 bases from V and 3 bases from J, with 21 bases between. This sample is drawn from a study of blood T cell repertoires in COVID-19.

Sequenced: PBMCs or T cells enriched from blood (not recorded which). The J gene is TRBJ2-7, the V gene TRBV29-1, with D perhaps TRBD2 (6 bases). The TCR sequence derives from a woman aged 50 to 65 in a cohort exposed to, infected with or recovered from COVID-19 (not recorded which). CDR3 protein: CSVEDEGSGTEGYEQYF. Written as DNA, the CDR3 is TGCAGCGTTGAAGATGAAGGTTCGGGGACTGAGGGCTACGAGCAGTACTTC.